Below, one T cell receptor (beta chain) is given with its context. Its antigen is not identified. The use of a sample-barcoded 5' primer and a J-beta primer mix characterized a second PCR of 7 to 11 cycles. Each cDNA molecule received a tag from a template-switch adaptor that had 12 random nucleotides. One entry per CDR3 protein, called by TCRdb with MiXCR from the 5' RACE reads. The sample has about 930,000 distinct CDR3 sequences, 25% to 35% seen once. CDR3 length equals 14 residues. Germline CDR1 and CDR2: MNHEY and SMNVEV (reference sequence). V lost 2 bases and J lost 9; bases outside the gene matches: 4. This sample is drawn from a study of blood T cells in healthy people across ages. The study, taken as a whole, reports: Age brought a roughly linear fall in TCR beta diversity measured per million T cells.

These data also featured in a second study, about T cells of mothers and their children. That investigation notes: The study recruited a few healthy Caucasian mothers and their six children as donors. In each mother, TCR beta CDR3 reads exceeded 10 million; in each child, they numbered 3 million to 3.5 million.

V usage is TRBV27 and J usage is TRBJ1-6; 7 bases match TRBD1. Sequencing was performed on blood. This clonotype was obtained from a woman between 40 and 50 years old in good health. The CDR3 loop reads CASSLGTESSPLHF. The CDR3 DNA sequence: TGTGCCAGCAGTTTAGGGACAGAAAGTTCACCCCTCCACTTT.